The 9 T cell receptor beta chains reported below all come from one sample, sequenced in a study of blood T cell repertoires in COVID-19. Using immunoSEQ multiplex PCR, the repertoire was profiled, and TCRdb retains in-frame clones only, with some absent. The table includes about 180,000 clones, approximately 85% detected once. The sequenced material came from peripheral blood. These receptors originate from a woman of 80 years or more with acute or convalescent COVID-19.

V usage is TRBV4-2 and J usage is TRBJ2-7; 8 nucleotides align to TRBD2. This CDR3 spans 16 amino acids. Germline assignment: CDR1 LGHNA and CDR2 YNFKEQ. Trimming cost V 5 bases and J 3 bases; bases outside gene matches: 12. The CDR3: CASSGGGLAGHYEQYF. The CDR3 DNA follows: TGTGCCAGCAGCGGCGGGGGGCTAGCGGGCCACTACGAGCAGTACTTC.

The chain recombines TRBV5-5 with TRBJ2-2; D ambiguous. Trimming cost V 0 bases and J 1 base, with 4 bases left between them. The CDR3 spans 14 residues. Germline V gene sequence: CDR1 SGHKS, CDR2 YYEKEE (reference sequence). The CDR3: CASSLAGNTGELFF. Here the CDR3 DNA reads TGTGCCAGCAGCTTGGCAGGGAACACCGGGGAGCTGTTTTTT.

This clone is labeled medium-sized. The rearrangement uses TRBV7-8 and TRBJ1-5, with 7 bases identical to TRBD1. This CDR3 has 14 amino acids. Germline V lookup: CDR1 SGHVS, CDR2 FQNEAQ. V lost 6 bases to trimming and J lost 7 bases; unmatched junction nucleotides: 9. The chain's CDR3 is CASSYDRVGQPQHF. The CDR3 DNA sequence: TGTGCCAGCAGTTACGACAGGGTAGGACAGCCCCAGCATTTT.

The genes are TRBV3-1 (or the pseudogene TRBV3-2) and TRBJ1-5; maybe TRBD1 (5 bases). The CDR3 is made up of 15 amino acids. With 1 base removed from V and 1 base from J, the gap between germline ends came to 8 bases. Germline V CDR1 and CDR2: LGHDT, YNNKEL (reference sequence). The CDR3 spells CASSQGGGSNQPQHF. The CDR3 DNA reads TGTGCCAGCAGCCAAGGTGGGGGGAGCAATCAGCCCCAGCATTTT.

V and J are TRBV9 and TRBJ1-1, with D perhaps matching TRBD1 (5 bases). CDR3 length: 14 residues. Germline V gene sequence: CDR1 SGDLS, CDR2 YYNGEE. The ends were cut back, 5 bases at V and 1 base at J, with 12 bases in the middle. CDR3 loop: CASRNVGGNTEAFF. In DNA, the CDR3 is TGTGCCAGCAGAAACGTGGGGGGGAACACTGAAGCTTTCTTT.

This clone was observed a handful of times. The chain recombines TRBV19 with TRBJ1-5; D remains ambiguous. V lost 7 bases and J 6 bases, leaving 16 bases between the germline ends. The CDR3 sequence is 14 residues long. CDR1 is LNHDA, CDR2 SQIVND, per germline (reference sequence). The CDR3 nucleotides read TGTGCCAGTACCTCTGGGAGATTAGGTCAGCCCCAGCATTTT. Translated, it gives CASTSGRLGQPQHF.

With regard to this clone: Other DNA variants within this sample encode the same CDR3. The chain combines TRBV5-1 with TRBJ1-2; D unclear. From germline, CDR1 is SGHRS and CDR2 YFSETQ. This CDR3 region has 14 residues. Trimming removed 0 bases from V and 4 bases from J, with 10 bases in between. The CDR3 nucleotides read TGCGCCAGCAGCTTGGGTGATCGGGGCTATGGCTACACCTTC. It specifies CASSLGDRGYGYTF.

J is TRBJ2-5 and V is TRBV6-1; D might be TRBD2 (5 bases). This CDR3 region has 15 residues. V dropped 2 bases and J dropped 0 bases, with 10 bases sitting between them. Per germline, CDR1 MNHNS and CDR2 SASEGT. In DNA, the CDR3 is TGTGCCAGCAGTGAAACGGGGTTCTACCAAGAGACCCAGTACTTC. This gives the protein CASSETGFYQETQYF.

V is TRBV9 and J is TRBJ2-5; TRBD1 matches at 7 bases. V lost 0 bases, J lost 5 bases, and 1 base stayed unmatched. CDR1 and CDR2 (germline): SGDLS, YYNGEE. The CDR3 is 13 residues long. The CDR3 loop is CASSVEQGETQYF. The DNA of the CDR3 is TGTGCCAGCAGCGTAGAACAGGGGGAGACCCAGTACTTC.